A selection of T cell receptor beta chains follows, all from one sample in a study of shared clonotypes between healthy human individuals. The repertoire was sequenced with immunoSEQ multiplex PCR; TCRdb's copy has only in-frame clones and lacks some. Of around 550,000 clones listed, 90% to 96% are singletons. Sequences were obtained from naive CD4+ T cells sorted from blood. Source of these receptors: a woman aged 25-40 years in good health. The CDR3 runs from the conserved cysteine through the conserved F or W. The order of the fields is CDR3 DNA, CDR3 protein, J gene, V gene, clone size, D gene. D genes are given only for firm matches. For some rows the clone size is stated as once, few or many, or as a class when expanded; others skip it.

DNA: TGTGCCAGCAGTTCTTTTGGCACGGCAAGAAACACCATATATTTT; CDR3: CASSSFGTARNTIYF; J: TRBJ1-3; V: TRBV28; size: .; D: .
DNA: TGTGCCAGCAGGACGGCTTCTGAAGCTTTCTTT; CDR3: CASRTASEAFF; J: TRBJ1-1; V: TRBV6-1; size: .; D: .
DNA: TGTGCCAGCAGCTTAGTTGCAGGGGTACCTTACAATGAGCAGTTCTTC; CDR3: CASSLVAGVPYNEQFF; J: TRBJ2-1; V: TRBV7-6; size: once; D: .
DNA: TGCAGCGTTTGCACTAGATCGTCCTACGAGCAGTACTTC; CDR3: CSVCTRSSYEQYF; J: TRBJ2-7; V: TRBV29-1; size: .; D: .
DNA: TGCGCCAGCAGCCAAGACCTCCCCCAGGGGTACACAGATACGCAGTATTTT; CDR3: CASSQDLPQGYTDTQYF; J: TRBJ2-3; V: TRBV4-1; size: .; D: .
DNA: TGTGCCAGCAGCTTAGTAGGCGGCAGCACAGATACGCAGTATTTT; CDR3: CASSLVGGSTDTQYF; J: TRBJ2-3; V: TRBV11-2; size: .; D: .
DNA: TGTGCCAGCAGGGAGGGGATATACACTGAAGCTTTCTTT; CDR3: CASREGIYTEAFF; J: TRBJ1-1; V: TRBV7-8; size: .; D: .
DNA: TGTGCCAGCAGCTCACCCAGCCGGGAGGGGGGGACCGGGGAGCTGTTTTTT; CDR3: CASSSPSREGGTGELFF; J: TRBJ2-2; V: TRBV7-2; size: once; D: TRBD2
DNA: TGTGCCACCGCTCCGGGTCCGGGACAGGGTATGAGTAACGAGCAGTACTTC; CDR3: CATAPGPGQGMSNEQYF; J: TRBJ2-7; V: TRBV27; size: once; D: TRBD1
DNA: TGCAGCGTAGAGTCCGGGACCTACGAGCAGTACTTC; CDR3: CSVESGTYEQYF; J: TRBJ2-7; V: TRBV29-1; size: once; D: .
DNA: TGCGCCAGCAGCCAAGATCCTGGGGCCAACGTCCTGACTTTC; CDR3: CASSQDPGANVLTF; J: TRBJ2-6; V: TRBV4-1; size: .; D: .
DNA: TGTGCCAGCAGTTTAGAGCGGGTGGTTTACGAGCAGTACTTC; CDR3: CASSLERVVYEQYF; J: TRBJ2-7; V: TRBV28; size: .; D: .
DNA: TGTGCCAGCATATTGGGAGGACAGAGTAACTATGGCTACACCTTC; CDR3: CASILGGQSNYGYTF; J: TRBJ1-2; V: TRBV28; size: .; D: .
DNA: TGTGCCAGCAGCCACAGGGACCCCACCTACGAGCAGTACTTC; CDR3: CASSHRDPTYEQYF; J: TRBJ2-7; V: TRBV7-2; size: .; D: .
DNA: TGTGCCAGCTCACCAGCAGGACTAGCGTGGGGGGAGACCCAGTACTTC; CDR3: CASSPAGLAWGETQYF; J: TRBJ2-5; V: TRBV18; size: .; D: TRBD2
DNA: TGCGCCAGTCGGCCAGGCACGAACACCGGGGAGCTGTTTTTT; CDR3: CASRPGTNTGELFF; J: TRBJ2-2; V: TRBV10-2; size: .; D: .
DNA: TGCGCCAGCAGCAGACGGACTAGCGGGAGGGCCGGGAATGAGCAGTTCTTC; CDR3: CASSRRTSGRAGNEQFF; J: TRBJ2-1; V: TRBV5-1; size: .; D: TRBD2
DNA: TGCAGTGCTTCTATGTCATTGGGCCTGTATTTT; CDR3: CSASMSLGLYF; J: TRBJ2-3; V: TRBV20-1; size: .; D: .
DNA: TGTGCCAGCAGCCCGAACCGGGCGGGCGGGGCCAACGTCCTGACTTTC; CDR3: CASSPNRAGGANVLTF; J: TRBJ2-6; V: TRBV7-9; size: .; D: .
DNA: TGTGCCACCTACAGGGGAAAGAACACTGAAGCTTTCTTT; CDR3: CATYRGKNTEAFF; J: TRBJ1-1; V: TRBV19; size: .; D: TRBD1
DNA: TGTGCCAGTAGCCCGGACAGGGTGCGGTTCCAAGAGACCCAGTACTTC; CDR3: CASSPDRVRFQETQYF; J: TRBJ2-5; V: TRBV19; size: .; D: TRBD1
DNA: TGTGCCAGTAGTGACACTAACACAGATACGCAGTATTTT; CDR3: CASSDTNTDTQYF; J: TRBJ2-3; V: TRBV27; size: .; D: .
DNA: TGCGCCAGCAGCTTGGGTCCAGGGGAGGGAGAGACCCAGTACTTC; CDR3: CASSLGPGEGETQYF; J: TRBJ2-5; V: TRBV5-1; size: .; D: .
DNA: TGTGCCAGCAGTCCCGGGACAGGGAACACTGAAGCTTTCTTT; CDR3: CASSPGTGNTEAFF; J: TRBJ1-1; V: TRBV2; size: .; D: TRBD1
DNA: TGTGCCAGCAGTTACCCATGGGCGCAGGGCAACAGGGGGATTCAGTACTTC; CDR3: CASSYPWAQGNRGIQYF; J: TRBJ2-4; V: TRBV28; size: .; D: TRBD1
DNA: TGTGCCAGCAGCCTGACTAGCGGGGTACAAGAGACCCAGTACTTC; CDR3: CASSLTSGVQETQYF; J: TRBJ2-5; V: TRBV2; size: .; D: TRBD2
DNA: TGTGCCAGCAGCTTAAGTCCTAGCGGGAGGGTGGATACGCAGTATTTT; CDR3: CASSLSPSGRVDTQYF; J: TRBJ2-3; V: TRBV7-3; size: .; D: TRBD2
DNA: TGCGCCAGCAGCTTGTCCCGGGACAGGGTTGAGGCTGAAGCTTTCTTT; CDR3: CASSLSRDRVEAEAFF; J: TRBJ1-1; V: TRBV5-1; size: .; D: TRBD1
DNA: TGCGCCAGCAGCCAAGAGATTTACGAGCAGTACTTC; CDR3: CASSQEIYEQYF; J: TRBJ2-7; V: TRBV4-1; size: .; D: .
DNA: TGTGCCAGCTCGCCGGGACAGGGGTTCTCCTACGAGCAGTACTTC; CDR3: CASSPGQGFSYEQYF; J: TRBJ2-7; V: TRBV18; size: .; D: TRBD1
DNA: TGTGCCAGCAGTTACGGGTTCGACAGGTCCTATGGCTACACCTTC; CDR3: CASSYGFDRSYGYTF; J: TRBJ1-2; V: TRBV6-5; size: .; D: .
DNA: TGTGCCACCCTCGGCTACTCCTACAATGAGCAGTTCTTC; CDR3: CATLGYSYNEQFF; J: TRBJ2-1; V: TRBV28; size: .; D: .
DNA: TGCGCCAGCAGCTACCGAGGACAGGGGAACACTGAAGCTTTCTTT; CDR3: CASSYRGQGNTEAFF; J: TRBJ1-1; V: TRBV5-1; size: .; D: TRBD1
DNA: TGCAGCGTTGACGCCGTCGGAGGACAAACCTACGAGCAGTACTTC; CDR3: CSVDAVGGQTYEQYF; J: TRBJ2-7; V: TRBV29-1; size: .; D: .
DNA: TGTGCCAGCAGGGGACTAGCTACCTACGAGCAGTACTTC; CDR3: CASRGLATYEQYF; J: TRBJ2-7; V: TRBV28; size: once; D: TRBD2
DNA: TGTGCCAGCTCACCACCAGGTTCCGCAGGGGGGCGGATCGAGCAGTACTTC; CDR3: CASSPPGSAGGRIEQYF; J: TRBJ2-7; V: TRBV18; size: .; D: .
DNA: TGTGCCAGCAGTCCCTATGTGGAGGGGGCGGTTGAGCAGTACTTC; CDR3: CASSPYVEGAVEQYF; J: TRBJ2-7; V: TRBV27; size: once; D: .
DNA: TGTGCCAGCCGATCCGGGACAGGGAAAGAGACCCAGTACTTC; CDR3: CASRSGTGKETQYF; J: TRBJ2-5; V: TRBV19; size: .; D: TRBD1
DNA: TGTGCCAGCAGCTCGTTGGGACAGACTAGGAATGAGCAGTTCTTC; CDR3: CASSSLGQTRNEQFF; J: TRBJ2-1; V: TRBV2; size: .; D: .
DNA: TGTGCCAGCAGTTTTCGGGCAGGGGGCGGGCGGGGGATCAATCAGCCCCAGCATTTT; CDR3: CASSFRAGGGRGINQPQHF; J: TRBJ1-5; V: TRBV28; size: .; D: TRBD1
DNA: TGTGCCAGCAGCCTCGATGGACGCTTGAACACCGGGGAGCTGTTTTTT; CDR3: CASSLDGRLNTGELFF; J: TRBJ2-2; V: TRBV7-6; size: .; D: .
DNA: TGCGCCAGCAGCTTGTCTAGGGGACGGAATGAGCAGTTCTTC; CDR3: CASSLSRGRNEQFF; J: TRBJ2-1; V: TRBV5-1; size: .; D: .